This T cell receptor beta chain was documented in a study of cytomegalovirus exposure and HLA in healthy donors. The study ran its PCR with 60 Vbeta and 13 Jbeta primers. Method: immunoSEQ multiplex PCR; TCRdb's copy keeps in-frame clones and lacks some. This table has about 120,000 clones, roughly 80% appearing once. This CDR3 spans 16 amino acids. Trimming stripped 2 bases from V and 0 bases from J, with 10 bases between. CDR1 SNHLY and CDR2 FYNNEI come from the germline V gene. The V call is TRBV2, the J call TRBJ1-4; the D gene is possibly TRBD1 (5 bases). This receptor was identified in a female donor in good health and CMV-seronegative. The sequencing sample was made of PBMCs. The CDR3 loop reads CASSEQGPTTNEKLFF. The CDR3 bases are TGTGCCAGCAGTGAACAGGGCCCAACAACTAATGAAAAACTGTTTTTT.